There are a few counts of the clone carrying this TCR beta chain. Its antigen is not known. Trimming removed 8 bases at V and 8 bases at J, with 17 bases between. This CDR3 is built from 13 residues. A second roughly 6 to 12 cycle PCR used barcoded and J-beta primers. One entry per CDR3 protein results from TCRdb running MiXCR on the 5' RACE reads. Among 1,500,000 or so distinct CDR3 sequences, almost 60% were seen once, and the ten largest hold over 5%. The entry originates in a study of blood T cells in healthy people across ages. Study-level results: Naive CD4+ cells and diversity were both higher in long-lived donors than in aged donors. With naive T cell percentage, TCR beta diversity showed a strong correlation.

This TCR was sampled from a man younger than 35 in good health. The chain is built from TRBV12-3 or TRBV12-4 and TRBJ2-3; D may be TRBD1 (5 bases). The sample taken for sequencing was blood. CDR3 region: CASSAFQGGTQYF. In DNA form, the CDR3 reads TGTGCCAGCTCCGCTTTTCAGGGTGGTACGCAGTATTTT.